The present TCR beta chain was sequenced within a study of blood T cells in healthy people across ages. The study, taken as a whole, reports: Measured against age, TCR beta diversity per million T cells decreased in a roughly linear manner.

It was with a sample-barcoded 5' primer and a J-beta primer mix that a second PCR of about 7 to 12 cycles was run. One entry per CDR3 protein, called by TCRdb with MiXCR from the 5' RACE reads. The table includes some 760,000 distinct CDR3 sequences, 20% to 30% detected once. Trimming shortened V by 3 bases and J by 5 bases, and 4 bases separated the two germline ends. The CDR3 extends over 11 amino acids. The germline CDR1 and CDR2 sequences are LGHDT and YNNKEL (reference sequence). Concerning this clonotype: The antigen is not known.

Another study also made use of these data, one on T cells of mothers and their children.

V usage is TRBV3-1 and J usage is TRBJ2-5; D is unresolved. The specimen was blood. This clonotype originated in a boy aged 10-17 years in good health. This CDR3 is CASSHEETQYF. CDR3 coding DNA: TGTGCCAGCAGCCACGAGGAGACCCAGTACTTC.